Following are 19 T cell receptor beta chains from one sample sequenced in a study of graft-versus-host responses after intestinal transplantation. Profiled with immunoSEQ multiplex PCR; TCRdb holds only in-frame clones, not every one. The table has over 40,000 clones, just under 95% seen once. This sample comprised PBMCs, obtained 750 to 850 days after a first intestinal transplant, on the day of a second. Receptors were obtained from a human patient who received an intestinal transplant, so some T cells may come from the graft donor.

The gene calls are TRBV27 and TRBJ1-2; D is unclear. This CDR3 has 15 amino acids. Trimming took off 2 bases at V and 5 bases at J, with 15 bases between the two ends. Germline V gene data show CDR1 as MNHEY and CDR2 as SMNVEV (reference sequence). The CDR3 coding sequence is TGTGCCAGCAGTTTACTCCCCTCCCCCCCATATGGCTACACCTTC. It codes for CASSLLPSPPYGYTF.

The CDR3 nucleotides read TGTGCCAGCAGTTACGGGGGGACAGGCCTCGAGCAGTACTTC. This translates into CASSYGGTGLEQYF. The rearrangement joins TRBV6-5 to TRBJ2-7; 8 bases line up with TRBD1. V gave up 2 bases and J gave up 6 bases; unmatched junction bases: 6. Germline CDR1 is MNHEY and CDR2 is SVGAGI. The CDR3 runs 14 residues.

This clone was recorded once. J is TRBJ2-7 and V is TRBV6-1, with 13 bases fitting TRBD2. The CDR3 totals 15 residues. With V trimmed by 6 bases and J by 3 bases, 5 bases remained unmatched. Per the germline V gene, CDR1 is MNHNS and CDR2 is SASEGT. This CDR3 reads CASSPGLAGVYEQYF. The CDR3 nucleotides read TGTGCCAGCAGCCCAGGACTAGCGGGAGTCTACGAGCAGTACTTC.

The chain employs TRBV18 and TRBJ2-1, with 8 bases matching TRBD2. The CDR3 is 17 amino acids. V gave up 0 bases and J gave up 1 base; unmatched junction bases: 5. Germline V gives CDR1 KGHSH, CDR2 LQKENI. The CDR3 nucleotides are TGTGCCAGCTCACCACCTAGCGGGAAAGAGTCCTACAATGAGCAGTTCTTC. This sequence encodes CASSPPSGKESYNEQFF.

The chain recombines TRBV27 with TRBJ1-2; 10 bases agree with TRBD1. Germline trimming cut 7 bases from V and 7 bases from J; bases unmatched to any gene: 9. CDR3 size: 14 residues. Germline CDR1 MNHEY, CDR2 SMNVEV (reference sequence). The CDR3 region has the DNA TGTGCCAGCACCCCGACAGGGGGCGCCTCTGGCTACACCTTC. Encoded protein: CASTPTGGASGYTF.

V is TRBV7-9 and J is TRBJ1-1; TRBD1 aligns across 8 bases. The CDR3 totals 13 residues. CDR1 is SEHNR and CDR2 is FQNEAQ in the germline V gene (reference sequence). Unmatched junction bases numbered 2, after V lost 5 bases and J lost 3 bases. The CDR3 nucleotides are TGTGCCAGCAGCCCGGACAGGGACACTGAAGCTTTCTTT. Translation gives CASSPDRDTEAFF.

This chain connects TRBV5-6 to TRBJ2-7; 10 nucleotides align to TRBD1. V trimming: 4 bases; J trimming: 2 bases; junction bases outside the gene matches: 3. This CDR3 is 14 amino acids long. Germline V lookup: CDR1 SGHDT, CDR2 YYEEEE. The CDR3 region has the DNA TGTGCCAGCAGCATAGGGACAGGGGCCTACGAGCAGTACTTC. Translation: CASSIGTGAYEQYF.

This rearrangement joins TRBV19 to TRBJ2-3; 11 positions agree with TRBD2. The CDR3 contains 15 residues. Unmatched junction bases numbered 3, after V lost 7 bases and J lost 0 bases. Germline CDR1 is LNHDA and CDR2 is SQIVND (reference sequence). CDR3 in amino acids: CASTRTSGSTDTQYF. For the CDR3, the DNA is TGTGCCAGTACTAGGACTAGCGGGAGCACAGATACGCAGTATTTT.

This clone was counted only a few times. The V gene is TRBV4-2, the J gene TRBJ1-3; D is unclear. The CDR3 is 12 residues long. V was shortened by 1 base and J by 11 bases, with 9 bases between the two germline ends. Germline CDR1 reads LGHNA; CDR2 reads YNFKEQ. The CDR3 loop reads CASSQAAKAIYF. CDR3 sequence (DNA): TGTGCCAGCAGCCAAGCGGCCAAGGCCATATATTTT.

The rearrangement joins TRBV23-1 to TRBJ1-5, with TRBD1 matching over 7 bases. TRBV23-1 is marked as an open reading frame, function uncertain. V trimming: 3 bases; J trimming: 4 bases; junction bases outside the gene matches: 12. The CDR3 sequence is 17 residues long. The CDR3 coding sequence is TGCGCCAGCAGTCATCATGTTGGGCAGGGGGGAAATCAGCCCCAGCATTTT. It encodes CASSHHVGQGGNQPQHF.

In DNA, the CDR3 is TGTGCCAGCAGTGCCCGACTAGCGGAGGACTACAATGAGCAGTTCTTC. Residues: CASSARLAEDYNEQFF. The chain carries TRBV27 and TRBJ2-1; 9 bases are shared with TRBD2. After removal of 5 bases from V and 3 bases from J, the junction contained 8 bases not matched to a gene. This CDR3 comprises 16 residues. Per the germline V gene, CDR1 is MNHEY and CDR2 is SMNVEV (reference sequence).

The CDR3 DNA follows: TGTGCCAGTAGTACGGTTCGGGGAAGCAATCAGCCCCAGCATTTT. Translated, it gives CASSTVRGSNQPQHF. The chain joins TRBV19 to TRBJ1-5; no definite D call. Germline assignment: CDR1 LNHDA and CDR2 SQIVND (reference sequence). The CDR3 has 15 amino acids. V shed 4 bases and J shed 1 base, with 11 bases lying between them.

The rearrangement uses TRBV9 and TRBJ2-7; tentatively, D is TRBD2 (7 bases). V was shortened by 0 bases and J by 0 bases, with 13 bases between the two germline ends. The CDR3 sequence is 16 residues long. CDR1 is SGDLS, CDR2 YYNGEE, per germline. The CDR3 loop reads CASSVGAGASSYEQYF. In DNA, the CDR3 is TGTGCCAGCAGCGTAGGTGCGGGGGCAAGCTCCTACGAGCAGTACTTC.

The rearrangement joins TRBV16 to TRBJ2-5; the D is unclear. The closer fit of TRBJ2-7 to the DNA end suggests the J call may be wrong. The CDR3 is made up of 12 amino acids. The germline V gene has CDR1 KGHSY and CDR2 FQNENV. The CDR3 nucleotides read TGTGCCAGCAGCCAATTGGACTACGAGCAGTACTTC. This sequence encodes CASSQLDYEQYF.

This rearrangement joins TRBV29-1 to TRBJ2-1; no clear D. Germline lookup yields CDR1 SQVTM and CDR2 ANQGSEA. The length of the CDR3 is 10 residues. V lost 4 bases and J lost 5, with 3 bases in between. The CDR3 bases are TGCAGCGTTGCCCACAATGAGCAGTTCTTC. It encodes CSVAHNEQFF.

This chain joins TRBV18 and TRBJ1-1; D perhaps matches TRBD1 (6 bases). Germline V gives CDR1 KGHSH, CDR2 LQKENI. The V end lost 3 bases, the J end lost 8 bases, and 16 bases lay between the germline ends. This CDR3 is built from 14 residues. The DNA of the CDR3 is TGTGCCAGCTCACCCAGGGGCAACCTTCGGGAAGCTTTCTTT. It codes for CASSPRGNLREAFF.

In this sample, this clone turned up many times. The V call is TRBV4-2, the J call TRBJ2-2; tentatively, D is TRBD2 (7 bases). The CDR3 has 17 amino acids. The V gene lost 0 bases and the J gene lost 5 bases, with 16 bases spanning the gap. Germline V lookup: CDR1 LGHNA, CDR2 YNFKEQ. Here the CDR3 reads CASSQDREGGMTGELFF. The CDR3 nucleotides are TGTGCCAGCAGCCAAGATAGAGAGGGGGGGATGACCGGGGAGCTGTTTTTT.

This rearrangement joins TRBV30 to TRBJ1-3, with D maybe TRBD1 (5 bases). V lost 7 bases to trimming and J lost 0 bases, with 7 bases between them. The germline V gene encodes CDR1 GTSNPN and CDR2 SVGIG (reference sequence). The CDR3 runs to 12 residues. CDR3 region: CAFDSSGNTIYF. The CDR3 DNA sequence: TGTGCCTTTGACAGCTCTGGAAACACCATATATTTT.

The rearrangement uses TRBV27 and TRBJ2-1; D call uncertain. Germline CDR1 reads MNHEY; CDR2 reads SMNVEV (reference sequence). The length of the CDR3 is 14 residues. V lost 7 bases and J lost 5, with 15 bases in between. CDR3 sequence (DNA): TGTGCCAGCACCTTTAAACGACAAGACAATGAGCAGTTCTTC. It encodes CASTFKRQDNEQFF.